Following are 17 T cell receptor beta chains from one sample sequenced in a study of monozygotic twins with cystic fibrosis (dated by TCRdb to 2020 to 2022). Library creation used the immunoSEQ multiplex PCR assay. TCRdb limited this immuneACCESS table to in-frame rearrangements with V and J called. A share of clones is missing; checked studies link under half to unresolved V genes, and the rest is unexplained. The sample records several thousand clones, about 96% of which are singletons. The top ten hold 2.5% to 3.5% of the sample. The specimen sequenced was blood. The source of these receptors is a boy younger than 10 with cystic fibrosis.

The V call is TRBV4-2, the J call TRBJ1-2; a weak D match, TRBD1 (6 bases). This CDR3 spans 15 amino acids. Germline V gene data show CDR1 as LGHNA and CDR2 as YNFKEQ. Trimming removed 1 base from V and 4 bases from J, with 13 bases in between. Here the CDR3 reads CASSQGGGGRYGYTF. The CDR3 DNA follows: TGTGCCAGCAGCCAAGGGGGGGGCGGTCGCTATGGCTACACCTTC.

The V gene is TRBV5-4, the J gene TRBJ2-2; D perhaps matches TRBD2 (6 bases). V lost 0 bases to trimming and J lost 4 bases, with 10 bases between them. There are 15 residues in the CDR3. Per the germline V gene, CDR1 is SGHNT and CDR2 is YYREEE (reference sequence). The CDR3 DNA reads as TGTGCCAGCAGCTTGGGTCGGGGGTTCACCGGGGAGCTGTTTTTT. This encodes CASSLGRGFTGELFF.

This clone was seen once. The gene calls are TRBV10-3 and TRBJ1-1; D is unresolved. CDR3 length: 14 amino acids. The germline V and J ends were trimmed by 2 bases and 0 bases, with 7 bases remaining between them. Germline V gene sequence: CDR1 ENHRY, CDR2 SYGVKD. For the CDR3, the DNA is TGTGCCATCAGTGAGCCTGAGATGAACACTGAAGCTTTCTTT. Encoded protein: CAISEPEMNTEAFF.

The chain employs TRBV7-9 and TRBJ2-3, with TRBD2 matching over 9 bases. CDR3 size: 16 residues. Germline CDR1 SEHNR, CDR2 FQNEAQ (reference sequence). Germline trimming cut 0 bases from V and 2 bases from J; bases unmatched to any gene: 3. This chain's CDR3 is CASSLAAGGPTDTQYF. The CDR3 coding sequence is TGTGCCAGCAGCTTAGCGGCGGGGGGGCCCACAGATACGCAGTATTTT.

This sequence joins TRBV19 and TRBJ2-1; D possibly corresponds to TRBD1 (6 bases). V was trimmed by 3 bases and J by 4 bases, leaving 7 bases between them. The CDR3 totals 13 residues. Germline values: CDR1 LNHDA, CDR2 SQIVND (reference sequence). CDR3 coding DNA: TGTGCCAGTAGTATTCAGGGGTACAATGAGCAGTTCTTC. Its translation: CASSIQGYNEQFF.

The chain is built from TRBV4-2 and TRBJ1-3; D gene ambiguous. The V and J ends lost 0 bases and 0 bases respectively, with 12 bases between them. CDR3 length equals 17 residues. Germline V gene sequence: CDR1 LGHNA, CDR2 YNFKEQ. The DNA for the CDR3 is TGTGCCAGCAGCCAAGAGAGGAGTGGGAGCTCTGGAAACACCATATATTTT. Protein sequence: CASSQERSGSSGNTIYF.

V usage is TRBV5-1 and J usage is TRBJ2-5, with D possibly TRBD2 on 6 matching bases. Trimming shortened V by 5 bases and J by 2 bases, and 13 bases separated the two germline ends. Per germline, CDR1 SGHRS and CDR2 YFSETQ. CDR3 size: 14 residues. Here the CDR3 DNA reads TGCGCCAGCAGACCTACCGGGAGACAAGAGACCCAGTACTTC. It codes for CASRPTGRQETQYF.

This clone was observed once. The chain employs TRBV19 and TRBJ1-5; no clear D gene. There are 12 residues in the CDR3. In germline, CDR1 is LNHDA, CDR2 SQIVND (reference sequence). Between the trimmed V and J ends, which lost 7 bases and 0 bases, there was a span of 4 bases. CDR3 sequence reads: CASKNSNQPQHF. In DNA form, the CDR3 reads TGTGCCAGTAAAAATAGCAATCAGCCCCAGCATTTT.

CDR3 DNA: TGTGCCAGCACCCCGGGACTAGATTACAATGAGCAGTTCTTC. This sequence encodes CASTPGLDYNEQFF. V usage is TRBV6-1 and J usage is TRBJ2-1, with 8 nucleotides matching TRBD2. The CDR3 totals 14 residues. In germline, CDR1 is MNHNS, CDR2 SASEGT. The V and J ends lost 7 bases and 4 bases, in that order; junction bases with no gene match: 6.

This clone was seen a single time. The genes are TRBV19 and TRBJ1-6, with a tentative D call TRBD1 (6 bases). V was trimmed by 8 bases and J by 10 bases, leaving 12 bases between them. Germline V gene lookup returns CDR1 LNHDA and CDR2 SQIVND (reference sequence). The CDR3 sequence is 12 residues long. The CDR3: CASSGRGSPLHF. DNA for the CDR3: TGTGCCAGTTCGGGCAGGGGCTCACCCCTCCACTTT. The entire variable domain, with the rest obtained from reference TRBV19 and TRBJ1-6, is as follows: DGGITQSPKYLFRKEGQNVTLSCEQNLNHDAMYWYRQDPGQGLRLIYYSQIVNDFQKGDIAEGYSVSREKKESFPLTVTSAQKNPTAFYLCASSGRGSPLHFGNGTRLTVT.

The CDR3 DNA is TGTGCCAGCAGCCCCGGACTAGCGGGGGGGCAAGAGACCCAGTACTTC. Residues: CASSPGLAGGQETQYF. J is TRBJ2-5 and V is TRBV4-2; 15 bases map to TRBD2. CDR3 size: 16 residues. The J segment lost 2 bases and the V segment lost 4 bases, leaving 2 bases of the junction unmatched. In germline, CDR1 is LGHNA, CDR2 YNFKEQ.

This chain connects TRBV23-1 to TRBJ1-6; D may be TRBD1 (6 bases). TRBV23-1 is an ORF; its function is uncertain. The germline V and J ends were trimmed by 4 bases and 3 bases, with 16 bases remaining between them. The CDR3 runs 17 residues. DNA for the CDR3: TGCGCCAGCAGTCCCACAGGTTGGGACAACTATAATTCACCCCTCCACTTT. This translates into CASSPTGWDNYNSPLHF.

The chain couples TRBV18 to TRBJ1-2, with unresolved D. V lost 6 bases to trimming and J lost 4 bases, with 15 bases between them. Germline assignment: CDR1 KGHSH and CDR2 LQKENI. The length of the CDR3 is 14 residues. The CDR3 nucleotides are TGTGCCAGCTCGCTGAATGACCAATCCTATGGCTACACCTTC. It encodes CASSLNDQSYGYTF.

This chain connects TRBV6-5 to TRBJ1-4, with D tentatively TRBD1 (5 bases). From germline, CDR1 is MNHEY and CDR2 SVGAGI. Trimming removed 6 bases at V and 8 bases at J, with 16 bases between. CDR3 length: 14 residues. DNA of the CDR3: TGTGCCAGCAGCCTGACGGGGCCCGGAGAAAAACTGTTTTTT. As protein: CASSLTGPGEKLFF.

The chain is built from TRBV29-1 and TRBJ1-2, with 7 nucleotides matching TRBD1. V gave up 4 bases and J gave up 4 bases; unmatched junction bases: 12. This CDR3 contains 15 residues. Germline V gene lookup returns CDR1 SQVTM and CDR2 ANQGSEA. CDR3 sequence: CSVVLTTGKGYGYTF. In DNA form, the CDR3 reads TGCAGCGTTGTTTTGACGACAGGGAAAGGCTATGGCTACACCTTC.

This clone has a handful of counts. Distinct nucleotide sequences in the sample also encode this CDR3. This chain connects TRBV4-3 to TRBJ1-6, with D hard to call. CDR3 length: 13 residues. Germline CDR1 LGHNA, CDR2 YSLEER. V gave up 1 base and J gave up 10 bases, with 8 bases separating them. The CDR3 DNA sequence: TGCGCCAGCAGCCAAGTTGAGGACTCACCCCTCCACTTT. Translation gives CASSQVEDSPLHF.

The chain couples TRBV19 to TRBJ2-5; D might be TRBD2 (6 bases). Trimming took off 2 bases at V and 9 bases at J, with 22 bases between the two ends. CDR1 and CDR2 (germline): LNHDA, SQIVND (reference sequence). This CDR3 contains 16 residues. In nucleotides, the CDR3 is TGTGCCAGTAGTATATTGGGGCGGGCGGGGCCCTCGGCCCAGTACTTC. Amino acid sequence: CASSILGRAGPSAQYF.